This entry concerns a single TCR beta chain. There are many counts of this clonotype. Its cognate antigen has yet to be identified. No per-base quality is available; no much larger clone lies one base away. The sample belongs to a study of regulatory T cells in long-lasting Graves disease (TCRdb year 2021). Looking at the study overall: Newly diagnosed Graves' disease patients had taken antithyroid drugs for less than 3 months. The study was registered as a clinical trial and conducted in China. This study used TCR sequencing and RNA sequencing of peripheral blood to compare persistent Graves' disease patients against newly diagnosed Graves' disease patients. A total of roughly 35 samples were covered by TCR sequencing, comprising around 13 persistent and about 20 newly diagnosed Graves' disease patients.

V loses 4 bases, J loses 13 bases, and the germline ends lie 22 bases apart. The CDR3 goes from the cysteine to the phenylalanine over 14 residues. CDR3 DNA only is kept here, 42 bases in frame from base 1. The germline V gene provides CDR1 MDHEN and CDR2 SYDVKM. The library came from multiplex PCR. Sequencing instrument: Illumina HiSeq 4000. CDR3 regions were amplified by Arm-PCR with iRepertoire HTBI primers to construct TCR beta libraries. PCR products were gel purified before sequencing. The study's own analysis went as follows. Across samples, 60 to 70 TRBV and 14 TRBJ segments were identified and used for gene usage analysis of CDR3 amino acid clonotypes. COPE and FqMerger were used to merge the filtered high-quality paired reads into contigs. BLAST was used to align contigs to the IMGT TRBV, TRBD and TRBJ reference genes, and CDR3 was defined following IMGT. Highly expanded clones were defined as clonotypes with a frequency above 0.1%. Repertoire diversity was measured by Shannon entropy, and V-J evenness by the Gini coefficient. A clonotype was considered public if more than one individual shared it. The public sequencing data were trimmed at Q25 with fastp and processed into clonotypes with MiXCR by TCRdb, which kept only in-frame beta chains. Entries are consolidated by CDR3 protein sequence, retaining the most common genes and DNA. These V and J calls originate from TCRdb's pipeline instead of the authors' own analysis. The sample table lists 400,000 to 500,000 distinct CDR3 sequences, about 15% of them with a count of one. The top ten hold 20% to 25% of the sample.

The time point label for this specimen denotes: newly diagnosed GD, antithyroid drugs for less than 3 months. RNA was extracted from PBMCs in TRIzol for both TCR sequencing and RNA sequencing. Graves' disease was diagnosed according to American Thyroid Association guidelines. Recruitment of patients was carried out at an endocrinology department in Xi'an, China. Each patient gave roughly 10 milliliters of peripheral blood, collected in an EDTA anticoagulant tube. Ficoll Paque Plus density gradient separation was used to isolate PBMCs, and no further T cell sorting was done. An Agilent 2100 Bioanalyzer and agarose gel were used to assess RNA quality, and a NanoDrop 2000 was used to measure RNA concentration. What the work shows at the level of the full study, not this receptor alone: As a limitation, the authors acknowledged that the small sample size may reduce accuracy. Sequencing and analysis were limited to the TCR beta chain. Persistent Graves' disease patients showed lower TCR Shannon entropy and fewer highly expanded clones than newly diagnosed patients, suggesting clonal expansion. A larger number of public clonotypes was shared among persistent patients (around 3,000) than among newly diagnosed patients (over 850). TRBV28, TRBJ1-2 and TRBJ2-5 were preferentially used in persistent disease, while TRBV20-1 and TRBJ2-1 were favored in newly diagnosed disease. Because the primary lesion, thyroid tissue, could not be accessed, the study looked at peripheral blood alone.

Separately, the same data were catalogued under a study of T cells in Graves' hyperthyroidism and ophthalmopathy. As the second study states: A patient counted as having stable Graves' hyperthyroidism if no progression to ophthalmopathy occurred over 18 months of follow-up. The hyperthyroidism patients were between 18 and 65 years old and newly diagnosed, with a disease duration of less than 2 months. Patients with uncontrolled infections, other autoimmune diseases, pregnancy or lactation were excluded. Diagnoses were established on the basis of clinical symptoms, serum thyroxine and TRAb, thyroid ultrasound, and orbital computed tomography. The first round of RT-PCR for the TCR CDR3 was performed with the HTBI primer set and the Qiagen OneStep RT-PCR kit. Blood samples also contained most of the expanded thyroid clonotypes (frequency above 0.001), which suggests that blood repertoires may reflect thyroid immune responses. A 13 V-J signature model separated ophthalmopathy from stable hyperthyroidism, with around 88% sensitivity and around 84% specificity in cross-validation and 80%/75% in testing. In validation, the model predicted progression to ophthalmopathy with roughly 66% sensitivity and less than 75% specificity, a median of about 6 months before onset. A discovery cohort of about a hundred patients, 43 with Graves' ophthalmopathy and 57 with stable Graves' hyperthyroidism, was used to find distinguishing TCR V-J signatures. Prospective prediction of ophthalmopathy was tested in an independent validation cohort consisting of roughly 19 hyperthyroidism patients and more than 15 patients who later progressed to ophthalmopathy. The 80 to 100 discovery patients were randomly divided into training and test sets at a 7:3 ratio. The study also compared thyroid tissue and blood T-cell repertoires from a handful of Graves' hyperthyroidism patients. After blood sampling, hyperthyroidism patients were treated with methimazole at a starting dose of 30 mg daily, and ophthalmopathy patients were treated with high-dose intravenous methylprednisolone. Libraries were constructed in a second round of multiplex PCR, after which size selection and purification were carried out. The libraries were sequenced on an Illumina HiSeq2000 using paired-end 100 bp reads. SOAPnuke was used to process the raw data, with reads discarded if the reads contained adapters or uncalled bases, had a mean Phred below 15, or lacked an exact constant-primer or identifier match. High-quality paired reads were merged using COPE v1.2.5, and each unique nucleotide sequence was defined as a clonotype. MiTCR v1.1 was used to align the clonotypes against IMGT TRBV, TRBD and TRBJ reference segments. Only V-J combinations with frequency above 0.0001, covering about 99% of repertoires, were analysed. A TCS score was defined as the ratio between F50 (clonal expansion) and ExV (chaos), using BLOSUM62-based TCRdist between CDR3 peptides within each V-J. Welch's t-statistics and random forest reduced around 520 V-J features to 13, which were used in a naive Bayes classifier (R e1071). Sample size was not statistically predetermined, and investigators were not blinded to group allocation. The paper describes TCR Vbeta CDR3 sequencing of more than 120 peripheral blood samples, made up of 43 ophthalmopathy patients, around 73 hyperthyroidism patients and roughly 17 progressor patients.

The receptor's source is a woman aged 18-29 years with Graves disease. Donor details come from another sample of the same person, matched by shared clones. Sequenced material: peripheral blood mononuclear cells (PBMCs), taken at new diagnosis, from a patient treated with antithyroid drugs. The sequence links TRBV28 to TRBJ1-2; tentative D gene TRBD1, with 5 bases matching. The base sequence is TGTGCCAGCAGTTCCCCAGGTAGGGGATCCCGCGTCACCTTC. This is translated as CASSSPGRGSRVTF.